The entry below gives a single T cell receptor (beta chain) sequence along with its context. Its antigen is currently unknown. Mismatch with germline at one junction end may stem from a read error. This entry is derived from a study of blood T cells in healthy people across ages. Study results and limitations: Lack of knowledge of donor CMV status possibly confounded expanded clonotype changes.

Primers used in a second PCR of roughly 7 to 12 cycles were a sample-barcoded 5' primer and a J-beta primer mix. Template switching added a 12-random-nucleotide identifier to every cDNA molecule. TCRdb passed the 5' RACE reads through MiXCR, listing each CDR3 protein once. The sample consists of 1.5 million or so distinct CDR3 sequences, 40% to 50% of them appearing once. Every sample gave at least 5 micrograms of total RNA when it was extracted. CDR1 and CDR2 from the germline V gene are SGDLS and YYNGEE. The CDR3 is 15 amino acids. The origin of this receptor is a woman aged 18-30 years in good health. Material: blood. This sequence joins TRBV9 and TRBJ2-2, with 8 nucleotides matching TRBD1. In DNA form, the CDR3 reads TGTGCCAGCAGTGGGGACAGGACAAGTGTCGGGGAGCGGTTTTTT. Its protein product is CASSGDRTSVGERFF.